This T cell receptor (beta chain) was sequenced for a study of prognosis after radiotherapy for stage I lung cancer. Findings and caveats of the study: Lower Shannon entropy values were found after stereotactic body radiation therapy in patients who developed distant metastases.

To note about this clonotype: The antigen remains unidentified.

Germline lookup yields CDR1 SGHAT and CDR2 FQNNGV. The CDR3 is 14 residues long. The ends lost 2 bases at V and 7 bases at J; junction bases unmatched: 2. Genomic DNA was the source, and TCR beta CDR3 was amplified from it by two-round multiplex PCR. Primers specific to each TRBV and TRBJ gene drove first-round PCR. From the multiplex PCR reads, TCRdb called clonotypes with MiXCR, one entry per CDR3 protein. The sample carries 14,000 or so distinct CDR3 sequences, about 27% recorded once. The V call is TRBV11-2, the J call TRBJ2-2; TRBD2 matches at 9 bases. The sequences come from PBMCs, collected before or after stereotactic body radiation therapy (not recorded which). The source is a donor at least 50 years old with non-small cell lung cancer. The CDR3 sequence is CASSLLAGNGELFF. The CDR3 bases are TGTGCCAGCAGCTTACTAGCGGGGAACGGGGAGCTGTTTTTT.